These T cell receptor beta chains were read from a single sample in a study of siplizumab effects on memory and regulatory T cells. Method: immunoSEQ multiplex PCR; TCRdb's copy keeps in-frame clones and lacks some. Among about 69,000 clones listed, over 80% were seen once. What was sequenced was Tregs sorted from blood. The receptors shown here come from a human donor in good health. Both conserved end residues are part of each CDR3. A D gene is named only where the DNA matches it firmly. Only some rows state a clone size, as once, few, many or a class for expanded clones.

D gene,CDR3 length,J gene,clone size,V gene,CDR3 DNA,CDR3 protein
TRBD2,16,TRBJ2-2,NA,TRBV28,TGTGCCAGCAGAGACCAGGGACTAGTGAACACCGGGGAGCTGTTTTTT,CASRDQGLVNTGELFF
NA,14,TRBJ2-1,NA,TRBV2,TGTGCCAGCACCCTGGAGGGGGCCTACAATGAGCAGTTCTTC,CASTLEGAYNEQFF
NA,16,TRBJ2-3,NA,TRBV9,TGTGCCAGCAGCGTCTCCCTCCTTTCTAGCACAGATACGCAGTATTTT,CASSVSLLSSTDTQYF
NA,14,TRBJ1-1,NA,TRBV30,TGTGCCTGGGCCCCGGGGGTATGGAACACTGAAGCTTTCTTT,CAWAPGVWNTEAFF
NA,9,TRBJ1-1,NA,TRBV10-3,TGTGCCCCCGTATGGGAAGCTTTCTTT,CAPVWEAFF
NA,14,TRBJ2-5,NA,TRBV18,TGTGCCAGCTCCGTTGTGAGCGGTCAAGAGACCCAGTACTTC,CASSVVSGQETQYF
NA,13,TRBJ2-2,NA,TRBV4-1,TGCGCCAGCAGCCAAGTAGGGGGCGGGGAGCTGTTTTTT,CASSQVGGGELFF
NA,17,TRBJ2-1,NA,TRBV5-8,TGTGCCAGCAGCTTGGTACTGGACAGCTTATCCTACAATGAGCAGTTCTTC,CASSLVLDSLSYNEQFF
TRBD2,14,TRBJ2-5,once,TRBV7-7,TGTGCTAGCAGCTTAGGCGGGAGCGAGGAGACCCAGTACTTC,CASSLGGSEETQYF
NA,15,TRBJ1-5,NA,TRBV28,TGTGCCAGCAGTTTCCAGGGCGGAAGCAATCAGCCCCAGCATTTT,CASSFQGGSNQPQHF
NA,14,TRBJ1-2,once,TRBV6-5,TGTGCCAGCAGGAGCGGTGGGGCCAGCTATGGCTACACCTTC,CASRSGGASYGYTF